The clone carrying this T cell receptor (beta chain) has at least ten counts. The antigen is not known. For the second PCR, which ran for roughly 7 to 11 cycles, a sample-barcoded 5' primer and a J-beta primer mix were used. One entry per CDR3 protein results from TCRdb running MiXCR on the 5' RACE reads. Of about 800,000 distinct CDR3 sequences in the sample, 20% to 25% were seen once. These data are taken from a study of blood T cells in healthy people across ages. Overall study results and limits: Long-lived donors exceeded aged donors in naive CD4+ cells and diversity.

The CDR3 is 14 residues long. Germline V gene data show CDR1 as SGHRS and CDR2 as YFSETQ. V dropped 2 bases and J dropped 4 bases, with 10 bases sitting between them. A further study also used this sample, focusing on T cells of mothers and their children. Turning to that study: Sample barcodes and 2-4 random nucleotides were added by the M1S primer of the second PCR. Mothers gave over 9.5 million TCR beta CDR3 reads each, and children several million each.

Input material: blood. This chain links TRBV5-1 with TRBJ1-5, with a weak D call TRBD1 (6 bases). The sequence came from a boy between 5 and 17 years old in good health. CDR3 loop: CASSLTGTNQPQHF. The CDR3 DNA follows: TGCGCCAGCAGCTTAACAGGGACAAATCAGCCCCAGCATTTT.